This entry is about one TCR beta chain. The sample belongs to a study of blood T cell repertoires in COVID-19. Turning to the study itself: Sources were T cells, B-cell-depleted T cells, or PBMCs; the material itself was cDNA or gDNA.

Per the original methods: Nucleated cell number was recorded as an estimate derived from reference gene primer amplification. Sequencing was performed with immunoSEQ multiplex PCR; in TCRdb, only in-frame clones are kept and a portion is missing. The V and J calls and clone size were taken over from that table, and D and trimming were inferred from the DNA. The sample includes approximately 70,000 clones, roughly 85% seen only once; the top ten take 3.4%. Enrolled during active infection, Seattle patients were then followed longitudinally. The receptor comes from a woman aged 45-60 years with COVID-19, enrolled during active disease. Input material: peripheral blood.

CDR3 sequence (DNA): TGCGCCAGCAGCTTCACAGCGAACACCGGGGAGCTGTTTTTT. Its protein product is CASSFTANTGELFF. V is TRBV5-1 and J is TRBJ2-2; no firm D call. Germline values: CDR1 SGHRS, CDR2 YFSETQ. Trimming removed 2 bases from V and 0 bases from J, with 5 bases in between. This CDR3 comprises 14 residues.